This T cell receptor (beta chain) stems from a study of control samples from healthy donors and cancer patients. Libraries were prepared by immunoSEQ multiplex PCR; TCRdb keeps only in-frame clonotypes and omits some of them. The sample yields 100,000 to 120,000 clones, around 82% seen once. This receptor was identified in a woman between 45 and 65 years old in good health. The sample consisted of blood.

CDR3 sequence reads: CAWRREANTGELFF. The CDR3, as DNA: TGTGCCTGGAGGCGGGAGGCGAACACCGGGGAGCTGTTTTTT. This chain uses TRBV30 with TRBJ2-2, with 8 bases fitting TRBD2. The trim removed 3 bases at V and 0 bases at J, leaving 0 bases unmatched. Germline CDR1 GTSNPN, CDR2 SVGIG (reference sequence). This CDR3 is 14 amino acids long.